Listed here are 9 T cell receptor beta chains from one sample, sequenced in a study of T cells in Graves' hyperthyroidism and ophthalmopathy. Amplification targeted TCR beta CDR3 regions from RNA transcripts. Carried out on the TCR CDR3, a first-round RT-PCR used the HTBI primer set. TCRdb recomputed calls from the multiplex PCR reads with MiXCR, one row per CDR3 protein. The table shows some 300,000 distinct CDR3 sequences, with 15% to 20% occurring only once. The material sequenced was blood. The receptors here all came from a man aged 45-65 years with Graves' ophthalmopathy.

This clonotype was observed a handful of times. V and J are TRBV7-9 and TRBJ2-7, with TRBD2 matching over 7 bases. CDR3 length: 14 residues. The junction had 10 bases not matched to a gene; V was cut back by 5 bases and J by 6 bases. From germline, CDR1 is SEHNR and CDR2 FQNEAQ (reference sequence). CDR3 protein: CASSPEVAGLEQYF. In DNA, the CDR3 is TGTGCCAGCAGCCCCGAAGTAGCGGGCCTCGAGCAGTACTTC.

This clonotype has at least ten counts. The V and J genes are TRBV20-1 and TRBJ2-1; D may match TRBD1 or TRBD2 (5 bases each). Germline V gene sequence: CDR1 DFQATT, CDR2 SNEGSKA (reference sequence). The CDR3 is 13 amino acids. Trimming removed 2 bases at V and 8 bases at J, with 13 bases between. Here the CDR3 reads CSARPLMGDEQFF. Written as DNA, the CDR3 is TGCAGTGCTAGACCCCTGATGGGGGATGAGCAGTTCTTC.

This clonotype was seen repeatedly, ten times or more. This rearrangement joins TRBV18 to TRBJ2-1, with TRBD2 matching over 7 bases. The CDR3 covers 15 residues. The V segment lost 3 bases and the J segment 5 bases; nucleotides outside the gene matches: 7. CDR1 and CDR2 (germline): KGHSH, LQKENI. CDR3 DNA: TGTGCCAGCTCACCTTTTCCGGGAGGACACAATGAGCAGTTCTTC. Translating it yields CASSPFPGGHNEQFF.

DNA of the CDR3: TGTGCCAGCAGCTTAGGGCGGATACGCACAGATACGCAGTATTTT. Protein: CASSLGRIRTDTQYF. The gene calls are TRBV11-2 and TRBJ2-3; no firm D call. This CDR3 has 15 amino acids. Germline CDR1 reads SGHAT; CDR2 reads FQNNGV. V lost 1 base and J lost 1, with 9 bases in between.

This clonotype was observed many times. The J gene is TRBJ2-5, the V gene TRBV6-1; D is tentatively TRBD1 or TRBD2 (8 bases each). CDR3 size: 21 residues. Trimming removed 2 bases from V and 3 bases from J, with 31 bases in between. Germline-derived CDR1 and CDR2 are MNHNS and SASEGT. In DNA, the CDR3 is TGTGCCAGCAGTGAAATGTGGACAGGGTTGTTACGTGAGCGGGAGAAAGAGACCCAGTACTTC. As protein: CASSEMWTGLLREREKETQYF.

This clonotype occurred many times. The chain recombines TRBV29-1 with TRBJ2-2; tentatively, D is TRBD2 (5 bases). The CDR3 consists of 11 residues. The V gene's germline CDR1 is SQVTM and CDR2 ANQGSEA. Trimming took 4 bases from V and 6 from J, leaving 6 bases between them. For the CDR3, the DNA is TGCAGCGTTGGAGCGGCCGGGGAGCTGTTTTTT. This translates into CSVGAAGELFF.

This clonotype was seen repeatedly, ten times or more. The chain carries TRBV20-1 and TRBJ2-1; maybe TRBD2 (6 bases). V was clipped by 3 bases and J by 3 bases, with 15 bases between them. The CDR3 consists of 15 residues. Germline V gives CDR1 DFQATT, CDR2 SNEGSKA (reference sequence). In DNA form, the CDR3 reads TGCAGTGCTAGGCGGCCTCGCGGGATCTACAATGAGCAGTTCTTC. It encodes CSARRPRGIYNEQFF.

A few counts support this clonotype. This chain uses TRBV13 with TRBJ1-2, with D hard to call. CDR3 length: 14 amino acids. Trimming stripped 1 base from V and 6 bases from J, with 12 bases between. Germline-derived CDR1 and CDR2 are PRHDT and FYEKMQ (reference sequence). The CDR3 DNA sequence: TGTGCCAGCAGCTTAGCCCTACAGAGGGATGGCTACACCTTC. It is translated as CASSLALQRDGYTF.

This clonotype showed up many times. V and J are TRBV7-8 and TRBJ2-5, with D unresolved. The length of the CDR3 is 11 residues. In germline, CDR1 is SGHVS, CDR2 FQNEAQ. V was cut by 3 bases and J by 5 bases, with 4 bases left in between. In DNA form, the CDR3 reads TGTGCCAGCAGCTTTCGGGAGACCCAGTACTTC. It translates to CASSFRETQYF.